These 32 T cell receptor beta chains share one sample of origin, sequenced in a study of chemoradiotherapy in HPV16-positive cancers. Assay: immunoSEQ multiplex PCR; the TCRdb copy retains only in-frame clones and omits some. The table records roughly 8,000 clones, 60% to 85% of them present only once. This material was acquired from a patient who underwent chemoradiotherapy. These receptor sequences come from a human donor with HPV-associated anogenital cancer.

V gene TRBV4-3 combines with J gene TRBJ2-1, with TRBD2 matching 8 bases. CDR1 and CDR2 from the germline V gene are LGHNA and YSLEER. V lost 0 bases, J lost 0 bases, and 13 bases stayed unmatched. The CDR3 consists of 20 residues. CDR3 bases: TGCGCCAGCAGCCAAGATTACGTGGGGCGGGGGGTGAGCTCCTACAATGAGCAGTTCTTC. It specifies CASSQDYVGRGVSSYNEQFF.

V and J are TRBV7-2 and TRBJ2-7, with 10 positions matching TRBD1. Germline V CDR1 and CDR2: SGHTA, FQGNSA. V shed 5 bases and J 3 bases; nucleotides not matched to a gene: 10. This CDR3 has 16 residues. The CDR3 is CASSRSPGQGNYEQYF. DNA for the CDR3: TGTGCCAGCAGCCGCTCACCGGGACAGGGGAACTACGAGCAGTACTTC.

The chain joins TRBV9 to TRBJ2-7; possible D gene TRBD2, 5 bases. Trimming removed 4 bases at V and 1 base at J, with 12 bases between. Germline values: CDR1 SGDLS, CDR2 YYNGEE. This CDR3 comprises 14 residues. DNA of the CDR3: TGTGCCAGCAGCCTGGACTCATTTTCCTACGAGCAGTACTTC. As protein: CASSLDSFSYEQYF.

The DNA for the CDR3 is TGTGCCAGCACCAATCCGGGACTAGCGGGGGGGCATAGTAATGAGCAGTTCTTC. Translated, it gives CASTNPGLAGGHSNEQFF. The J gene is TRBJ2-1, the V gene TRBV7-2; 16 bases line up with TRBD2. This CDR3 spans 18 amino acids. The V and J ends lost 7 bases and 7 bases, in that order; junction bases with no gene match: 13. CDR1 SGHTA and CDR2 FQGNSA come from the germline V gene. Looking up the rest from reference TRBV7-2 and TRBJ2-1 gives the full variable domain: GAGVSQSPSNKVTEKGKDVELRCDPISGHTALYWYRQSLGQGLEFLIYFQGNSAPDKSGLPSDRFSAERTGGSVSTLTIQRTQQEDSAVYLCASTNPGLAGGHSNEQFFGPGTRLTVL.

The rearrangement links TRBV6-4 to TRBJ2-5; D could derive from TRBD1 or TRBD2 (5 bases each). With 2 bases removed from V and 6 bases from J, the gap between germline ends came to 10 bases. This CDR3 spans 13 amino acids. Germline V gives CDR1 MRHNA, CDR2 SNTAGT. The DNA of the CDR3 is TGTGCCAGCAGTGACCAGGGACCGAAGACCCAGTACTTC. It is translated as CASSDQGPKTQYF.

V is TRBV28 and J is TRBJ1-5; 10 bases align to TRBD1. V dropped 4 bases and J dropped 7; count of bases not matched to a gene: 7. Germline CDR1 is MDHEN and CDR2 is SYDVKM. The CDR3 totals 15 residues. The CDR3 protein is CASSSGTGAWQPQHF. CDR3 coding DNA: TGTGCCAGCAGTTCCGGGACAGGGGCATGGCAGCCCCAGCATTTT.

This clone has just a few counts. CDR3 DNA sequence: TGTGCCAGCAGTTACTTGGCCCCGCCGCCCCAGCATTTT. Amino acid sequence: CASSYLAPPPQHF. The rearrangement joins TRBV6-6 to TRBJ1-5; D is unclear. Looked up from germline, CDR1 is MNHNY and CDR2 is SVGAGI (reference sequence). This CDR3 has 13 amino acids. The V gene lost 1 base and the J gene lost 9 bases, with 10 bases spanning the gap.

V is TRBV10-3 and J is TRBJ1-2, with a weak D call TRBD1 (5 bases). This CDR3 region has 14 residues. V dropped 2 bases and J dropped 6 bases, with 13 bases sitting between them. Germline CDR1 ENHRY, CDR2 SYGVKD. Written as DNA, the CDR3 is TGTGCCATCAGTGAGCCCCAACGGGGGGATGGCTACACCTTC. Protein sequence: CAISEPQRGDGYTF.

The chain has TRBV7-9 and TRBJ2-7, with 11 bases aligning to TRBD2. V gave up 5 bases and J gave up 3 bases; unmatched junction bases: 9. Germline V gene sequence: CDR1 SEHNR, CDR2 FQNEAQ (reference sequence). This CDR3 has 16 amino acids. This CDR3 is CASSKRTSGQYYEQYF. CDR3 sequence (DNA): TGTGCCAGCAGCAAAAGGACTAGCGGGCAATACTACGAGCAGTACTTC.

The J gene is TRBJ2-7, the V gene TRBV25-1, with 9 bases that match TRBD1. The germline CDR1 and CDR2 sequences are MGHDK and SYGVNS. The J segment lost 5 bases and the V segment lost 5 bases, leaving 16 bases of the junction unmatched. This CDR3 is 17 amino acids long. CDR3 residues: CASSPNATGGPRDEQYF. Here the CDR3 DNA reads TGTGCCAGCAGTCCGAACGCCACAGGGGGCCCAAGGGACGAGCAGTACTTC.

The chain has TRBV2 and TRBJ2-1; a weak D match, TRBD1 (6 bases). This CDR3 comprises 16 residues. Germline V gene sequence: CDR1 SNHLY, CDR2 FYNNEI. Trimming pared 1 base from V and 4 bases from J, leaving 14 bases between. CDR3 protein: CASSEVMTGQYNEQFF. The CDR3 coding sequence is TGTGCCAGCAGTGAAGTTATGACAGGACAATACAATGAGCAGTTCTTC.

J is TRBJ1-1 and V is TRBV19, with no clear D. Germline V gene sequence: CDR1 LNHDA, CDR2 SQIVND (reference sequence). The V gene lost 3 bases and the J gene lost 5 bases, with 19 bases spanning the gap. The CDR3 contains 16 residues. CDR3 DNA: TGTGCCAGTAGTATGGGGATGTTCGGATTCAAAACTGAAGCTTTCTTT. Protein sequence: CASSMGMFGFKTEAFF.

This clone came up a few times. V gene TRBV7-6 combines with J gene TRBJ2-1, with D possibly called TRBD1 or TRBD2 (5 bases each). This CDR3 contains 15 residues. The ends were cut back, 6 bases at V and 6 bases at J, with 18 bases in the middle. CDR1 is SGHVS and CDR2 is FNYEAQ in the germline V gene. The CDR3 nucleotides read TGTGCCAGCAGTCTCACGGGGCGGGTATCCAATGAGCAGTTCTTC. As protein: CASSLTGRVSNEQFF. Full variable domain (rest looked up from reference TRBV7-6 and TRBJ2-1): GAGVSQSPRYKVTKRGQDVALRCDPISGHVSLYWYRQALGQGPEFLTYFNYEAQQDKSGLPNDRFSAERPEGSISTLTIQRTEQRDSAMYRCASSLTGRVSNEQFFGPGTRLTVL.

The rearrangement joins TRBV6-5 to TRBJ2-1; 8 bases map to TRBD2. The CDR3 sequence is 15 residues long. The V gene's germline CDR1 is MNHEY and CDR2 SVGAGI. The J segment lost 3 bases and the V segment lost 0 bases, leaving 1 base of the junction unmatched. The DNA for the CDR3 is TGTGCCAGCAGTTACTCGGGGACTAGCTACAATGAGCAGTTCTTC. This codes for CASSYSGTSYNEQFF.

The chain recombines TRBV5-4 with TRBJ2-3, with 10 bases matching TRBD1. In germline, CDR1 is SGHNT, CDR2 YYREEE (reference sequence). Trimming cost V 4 bases and J 0 bases; bases outside gene matches: 5. The CDR3 is 16 residues long. DNA of the CDR3: TGTGCCAGCAGCACCGGGACAGGGGCTAGCACAGATACGCAGTATTTT. Translation gives CASSTGTGASTDTQYF.

The table lists this clone with a count of one. The chain has TRBV2 and TRBJ1-2; D unclear. The CDR3 extends over 14 amino acids. V lost 4 bases, J lost 8 bases, and 17 bases lay in between. CDR1 SNHLY and CDR2 FYNNEI come from the germline V gene. The CDR3 region has the DNA TGTGCCAGCAGTGGAGGGTATGGGTCGTGGGGCTACACCTTC. This codes for CASSGGYGSWGYTF.

This clone was observed a handful of times. The V call is TRBV4-3, the J call TRBJ1-5, with D hard to call. Looked up from germline, CDR1 is LGHNA and CDR2 is YSLEER. Deletions cut 0 bases from V and 4 bases from J, with 4 bases between. The CDR3 sequence is 13 residues long. CDR3 in amino acids: CASSQDWNQPQHF. In DNA, the CDR3 is TGCGCCAGCAGCCAAGATTGGAATCAGCCCCAGCATTTT.

This clone was picked up one time. The J gene is TRBJ1-1, the V gene TRBV7-9; D remains ambiguous. The CDR3 has 18 amino acids. V was pared by 3 bases and J by 0 bases, with 20 bases between. Germline assignment: CDR1 SEHNR and CDR2 FQNEAQ (reference sequence). The CDR3 sequence: CASSFGSSGILMNTEAFF. In DNA, the CDR3 is TGTGCCAGCAGCTTCGGTTCCTCGGGAATTCTAATGAACACTGAAGCTTTCTTT.

The CDR3 region is CAWSPVGQLSGNTIYF. CDR3 nucleotide sequence: TGTGCCTGGAGCCCGGTGGGACAGCTCTCTGGAAACACCATATATTTT. V and J are TRBV30 and TRBJ1-3; 7 bases map to TRBD1. CDR1 is GTSNPN, CDR2 SVGIG, per germline (reference sequence). There are 16 residues in the CDR3. V dropped 3 bases and J dropped 0; count of bases not matched to a gene: 8.

The V and J genes are TRBV11-3 and TRBJ2-7; weak D call: TRBD1 (5 bases). Germline loops: CDR1 SGHNT, CDR2 YENEEA. Deletions cut 5 bases from V and 0 bases from J, with 14 bases between. This CDR3 is 15 amino acids long. CDR3 in amino acids: CASSPMAGPSYEQYF. The CDR3 DNA is TGTGCCAGCAGCCCCATGGCAGGGCCCTCCTACGAGCAGTACTTC.

The gene calls are TRBV6-6 and TRBJ1-2, with TRBD1 as a possible D gene (6 bases). The CDR3 runs to 15 residues. The germline V gene has CDR1 MNHNY and CDR2 SVGAGI (reference sequence). V gave up 5 bases and J gave up 0 bases, with 13 bases separating them. This CDR3 is CASSNPTGSNYGYTF. As DNA, the CDR3 is TGTGCCAGCAGTAACCCGACAGGATCTAACTATGGCTACACCTTC.

V usage is TRBV19 and J usage is TRBJ2-5; 8 nucleotides match TRBD2. CDR3 size: 14 residues. The junction had 7 bases not matched to a gene; V was cut back by 5 bases and J by 5 bases. CDR1 and CDR2 (germline): LNHDA, SQIVND (reference sequence). The chain's CDR3 is CASSFSGRAETQYF. The CDR3 DNA sequence: TGTGCCAGTAGTTTTTCCGGGAGGGCGGAGACCCAGTACTTC.

This chain uses TRBV30 with TRBJ1-1; D unresolved. Germline CDR1 GTSNPN, CDR2 SVGIG (reference sequence). The CDR3 spans 13 residues. V gave up 0 bases and J gave up 2 bases, with 7 bases separating them. CDR3 nucleotide sequence: TGTGCCTGGAGTGTAGCGGTAAACACTGAAGCTTTCTTT. It encodes CAWSVAVNTEAFF.

This chain uses TRBV5-6 with TRBJ2-7; a possible D gene is TRBD2 (7 bases). Germline V lookup: CDR1 SGHDT, CDR2 YYEEEE. V was clipped by 0 bases and J by 4 bases, with 14 bases between them. The CDR3 spans 15 residues. This CDR3 reads CASSLAGGGGYEQYF. The CDR3 nucleotides read TGTGCCAGCAGCTTGGCGGGGGGCGGTGGGTACGAGCAGTACTTC.

This clone occurred a few times. The J gene is TRBJ1-6, the V gene TRBV7-2; no firm D call. The V gene lost 1 base and the J gene lost 5 bases, with 12 bases spanning the gap. Germline CDR1 reads SGHTA; CDR2 reads FQGNSA. This CDR3 comprises 16 residues. CDR3 sequence (DNA): TGTGCCAGCAGCTTAGGTTCTCCGGGTGATAATTCACCCCTCCACTTT. Protein product: CASSLGSPGDNSPLHF.

This clone was detected a few times. V usage is TRBV4-2 and J usage is TRBJ1-3; D gene ambiguous. CDR1 LGHNA and CDR2 YNFKEQ come from the germline V gene. This CDR3 contains 17 residues. Trimming took 0 bases from V and 0 from J, leaving 12 bases between them. The CDR3 DNA follows: TGTGCCAGCAGCCAAGATTCTGGGCTGAGCTCTGGAAACACCATATATTTT. Translation: CASSQDSGLSSGNTIYF.

In this sample, this clone is large. The chain carries TRBV28 and TRBJ1-2; TRBD1 aligns across 8 bases. With V trimmed by 4 bases and J by 4 bases, 11 bases remained unmatched. This CDR3 region has 16 residues. The V gene's germline CDR1 is MDHEN and CDR2 SYDVKM. CDR3 DNA: TGTGCCAGCAGTTCCCCCCCGGCAGGGGGCAGCTATGGCTACACCTTC. Its protein is CASSSPPAGGSYGYTF.

The chain employs TRBV2 and TRBJ2-5; D is perhaps TRBD1 (6 bases). CDR1 and CDR2 (germline): SNHLY, FYNNEI. Trimming cost V 4 bases and J 2 bases, with 14 bases left between them. The CDR3 covers 15 residues. CDR3 in amino acids: CASSATGSPQETQYF. The DNA of the CDR3 is TGTGCCAGCAGTGCGACAGGATCTCCACAAGAGACCCAGTACTTC.

This clone was picked up one time. This chain uses TRBV2 with TRBJ2-1; D may be TRBD2 (5 bases). The CDR3 spans 14 residues. Trimming took off 7 bases at V and 8 bases at J, with 18 bases between the two ends. Germline V gene sequence: CDR1 SNHLY, CDR2 FYNNEI. CDR3 residues: CASTVLGSRDEQFF. CDR3 DNA: TGTGCCAGCACCGTACTAGGGAGTAGGGATGAGCAGTTCTTC.

The rearrangement uses TRBV7-9 and TRBJ1-1; tentative D call: TRBD1 (5 bases). This CDR3 has 15 residues. V was shortened by 1 base and J by 8 bases, with 17 bases between the two germline ends. Germline loops: CDR1 SEHNR, CDR2 FQNEAQ (reference sequence). CDR3 protein: CASSLEGESPREAFF. CDR3 DNA sequence: TGTGCCAGCAGCTTAGAAGGGGAGAGTCCACGGGAAGCTTTCTTT.

The chain combines TRBV28 with TRBJ2-7; the D call may be TRBD1 or TRBD2 (5 bases each). V was shortened by 2 bases and J by 0 bases, with 17 bases between the two germline ends. The CDR3 has 17 residues. Germline CDR1 and CDR2: MDHEN and SYDVKM. CDR3 nucleotides: TGTGCCAGCAGTTTAAGGTCCGGGGCATACCTCTCCTACGAGCAGTACTTC. Its translation: CASSLRSGAYLSYEQYF.

This chain links TRBV28 with TRBJ2-3, with D possibly matching TRBD2 (6 bases). The germline V gene has CDR1 MDHEN and CDR2 SYDVKM. V was trimmed by 8 bases and J by 0 bases, leaving 15 bases between them. The CDR3 covers 15 residues. CDR3 protein: CASSLAGSSTDTQYF. The DNA for the CDR3 is TGTGCCAGCTCCCTCGCGGGGTCTAGCACAGATACGCAGTATTTT.